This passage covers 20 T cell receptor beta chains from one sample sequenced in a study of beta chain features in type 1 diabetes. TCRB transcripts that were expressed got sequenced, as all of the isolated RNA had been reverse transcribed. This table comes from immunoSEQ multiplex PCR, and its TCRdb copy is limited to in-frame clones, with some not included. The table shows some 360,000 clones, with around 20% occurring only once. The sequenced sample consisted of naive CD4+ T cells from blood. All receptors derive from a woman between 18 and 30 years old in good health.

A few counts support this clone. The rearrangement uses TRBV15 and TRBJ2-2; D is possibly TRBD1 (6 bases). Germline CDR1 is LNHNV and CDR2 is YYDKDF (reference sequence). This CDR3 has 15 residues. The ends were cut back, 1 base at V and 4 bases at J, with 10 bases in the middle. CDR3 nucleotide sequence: TGTGCCACCAGCAGAGGCGCCAGGGGCACCGGGGAGCTGTTTTTT. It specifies CATSRGARGTGELFF.

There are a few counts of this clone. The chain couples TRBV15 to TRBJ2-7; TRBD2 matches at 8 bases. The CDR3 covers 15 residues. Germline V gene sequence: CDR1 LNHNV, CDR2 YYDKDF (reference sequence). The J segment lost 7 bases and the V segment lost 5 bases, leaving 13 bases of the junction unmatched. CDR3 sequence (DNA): TGTGCCACCAGCCGTCGCAGCGGGGGCCCGGTTGAGCAGTACTTC. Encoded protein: CATSRRSGGPVEQYF.

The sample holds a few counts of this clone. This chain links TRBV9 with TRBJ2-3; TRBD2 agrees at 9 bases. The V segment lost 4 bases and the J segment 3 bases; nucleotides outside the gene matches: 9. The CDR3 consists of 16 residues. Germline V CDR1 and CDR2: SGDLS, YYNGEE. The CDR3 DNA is TGTGCCAGCAGCTATAGCGGGAGTTACTCTACAGATACGCAGTATTTT. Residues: CASSYSGSYSTDTQYF.

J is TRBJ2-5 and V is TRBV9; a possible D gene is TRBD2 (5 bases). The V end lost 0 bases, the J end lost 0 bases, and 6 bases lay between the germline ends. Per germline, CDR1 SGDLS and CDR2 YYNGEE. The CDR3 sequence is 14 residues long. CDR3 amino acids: CASSVEDYQETQYF. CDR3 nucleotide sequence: TGTGCCAGCAGCGTAGAGGACTACCAAGAGACCCAGTACTTC.

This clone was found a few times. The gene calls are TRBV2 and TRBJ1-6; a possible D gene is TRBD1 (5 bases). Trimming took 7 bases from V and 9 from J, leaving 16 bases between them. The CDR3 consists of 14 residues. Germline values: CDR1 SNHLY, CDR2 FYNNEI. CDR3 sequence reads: CASTEQGLGSPLHF. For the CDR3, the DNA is TGTGCCAGCACCGAGCAGGGTTTAGGTTCACCCCTCCACTTT. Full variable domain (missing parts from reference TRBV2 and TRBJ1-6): EPEVTQTPSHQVTQMGQEVILRCVPISNHLYFYWYRQILGQKVEFLVSFYNNEISEKSEIFDDQFSVERPDGSNFTLKIRSTKLEDSAMYFCASTEQGLGSPLHFGNGTRLTVT.

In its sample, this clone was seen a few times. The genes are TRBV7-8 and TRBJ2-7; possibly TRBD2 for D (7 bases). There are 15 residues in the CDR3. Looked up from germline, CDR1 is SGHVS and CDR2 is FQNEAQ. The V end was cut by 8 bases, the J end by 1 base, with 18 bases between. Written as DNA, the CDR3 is TGTGCCAGCGCAAGGGGGAGGGTGGGTTCCTACGAGCAGTACTTC. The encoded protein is CASARGRVGSYEQYF.

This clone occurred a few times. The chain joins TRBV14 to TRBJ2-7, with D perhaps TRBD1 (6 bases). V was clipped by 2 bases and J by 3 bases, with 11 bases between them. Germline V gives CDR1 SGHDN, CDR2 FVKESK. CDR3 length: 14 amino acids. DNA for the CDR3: TGTGCCAGCAGCCAACGACAGGTAGACTACGAGCAGTACTTC. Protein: CASSQRQVDYEQYF.

The CDR3 protein is CASSTGDNSPLHF. CDR3 nucleotides: TGTGCCAGCAGCACAGGAGATAATTCACCCCTCCACTTT. The rearrangement joins TRBV6-5 to TRBJ1-6; possible D gene TRBD1, 5 bases. V lost 6 bases and J 5 bases, leaving 8 bases between the germline ends. The CDR3 totals 13 residues. Germline CDR1 is MNHEY and CDR2 is SVGAGI.

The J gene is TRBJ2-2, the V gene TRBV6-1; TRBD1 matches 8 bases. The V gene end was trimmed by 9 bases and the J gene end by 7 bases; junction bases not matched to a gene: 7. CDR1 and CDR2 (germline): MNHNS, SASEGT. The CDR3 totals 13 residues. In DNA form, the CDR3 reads TGTGCCAGTAGCGACAGGGGAGACGGGGAGCTGTTTTTT. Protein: CASSDRGDGELFF.

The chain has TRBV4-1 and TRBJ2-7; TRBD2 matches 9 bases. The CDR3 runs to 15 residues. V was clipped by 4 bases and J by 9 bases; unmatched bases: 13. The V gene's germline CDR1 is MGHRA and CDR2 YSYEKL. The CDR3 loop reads CASSPSERGARGQYF. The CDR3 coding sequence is TGCGCCAGCAGCCCCTCCGAGCGGGGGGCCCGGGGGCAGTACTTC.

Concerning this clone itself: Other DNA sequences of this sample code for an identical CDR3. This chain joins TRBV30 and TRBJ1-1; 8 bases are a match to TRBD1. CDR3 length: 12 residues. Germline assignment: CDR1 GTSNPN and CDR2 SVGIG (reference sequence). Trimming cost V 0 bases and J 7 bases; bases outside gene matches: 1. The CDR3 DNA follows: TGTGCCTGGAGTGTACAGGGGGGTGAAGCTTTCTTT. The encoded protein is CAWSVQGGEAFF.

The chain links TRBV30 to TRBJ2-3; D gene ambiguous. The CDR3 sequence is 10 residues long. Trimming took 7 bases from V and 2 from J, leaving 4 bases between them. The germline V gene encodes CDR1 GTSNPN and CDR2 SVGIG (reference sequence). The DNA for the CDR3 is TGTGCCTTTATCACAGATACGCAGTATTTT. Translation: CAFITDTQYF.

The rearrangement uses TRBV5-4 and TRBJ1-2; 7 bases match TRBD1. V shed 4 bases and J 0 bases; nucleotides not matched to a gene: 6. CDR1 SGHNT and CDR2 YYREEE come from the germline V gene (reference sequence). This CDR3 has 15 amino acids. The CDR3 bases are TGTGCCAGCAGCCCTTCGACAGGGACTAACTATGGCTACACCTTC. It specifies CASSPSTGTNYGYTF.

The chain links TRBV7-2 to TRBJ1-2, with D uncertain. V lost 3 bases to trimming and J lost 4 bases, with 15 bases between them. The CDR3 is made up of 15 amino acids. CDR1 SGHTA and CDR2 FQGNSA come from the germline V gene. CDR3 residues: CASSFGSPLIYGYTF. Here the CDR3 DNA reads TGTGCCAGCAGCTTCGGGTCCCCGCTGATCTATGGCTACACCTTC.

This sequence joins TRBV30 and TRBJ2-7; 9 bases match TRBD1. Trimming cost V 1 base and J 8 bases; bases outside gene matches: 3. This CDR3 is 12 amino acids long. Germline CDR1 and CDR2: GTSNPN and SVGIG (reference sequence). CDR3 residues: CAWSGDRVQQYF. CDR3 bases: TGTGCCTGGAGTGGGGACAGGGTTCAGCAGTACTTC. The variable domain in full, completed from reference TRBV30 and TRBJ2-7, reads SQTIHQWPATLVQPVGSPLSLECTVEGTSNPNLYWYRQAAGRGLQLLFYSVGIGQISSEVPQNLSASRPQDRQFILSSKKLLLSDSGFYLCAWSGDRVQQYFGPGTRLTVT.

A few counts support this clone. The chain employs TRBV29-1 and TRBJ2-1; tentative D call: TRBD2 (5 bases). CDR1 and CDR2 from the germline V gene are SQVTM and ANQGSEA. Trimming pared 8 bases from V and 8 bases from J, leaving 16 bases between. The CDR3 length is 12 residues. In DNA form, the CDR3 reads TGCAGCCCGACAAGACTAACGGATGAGCAGTTCTTC. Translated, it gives CSPTRLTDEQFF.

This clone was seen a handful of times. The CDR3 nucleotides read TGTGCCAGCAGCTACGGACTAGCGGGGGAGGAGACCCAGTACTTC. It translates to CASSYGLAGEETQYF. The chain has TRBV5-4 and TRBJ2-5; TRBD2 matches at 13 bases. CDR3 length: 15 amino acids. V was clipped by 3 bases and J by 5 bases; unmatched bases: 4. CDR1 and CDR2 from the germline V gene are SGHNT and YYREEE (reference sequence).

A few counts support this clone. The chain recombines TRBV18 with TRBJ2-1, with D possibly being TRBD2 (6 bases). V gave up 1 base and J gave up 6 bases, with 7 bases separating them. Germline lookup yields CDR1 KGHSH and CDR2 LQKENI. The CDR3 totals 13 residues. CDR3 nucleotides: TGTGCCAGCTCACCACGGGAGGCCAATGAGCAGTTCTTC. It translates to CASSPREANEQFF.

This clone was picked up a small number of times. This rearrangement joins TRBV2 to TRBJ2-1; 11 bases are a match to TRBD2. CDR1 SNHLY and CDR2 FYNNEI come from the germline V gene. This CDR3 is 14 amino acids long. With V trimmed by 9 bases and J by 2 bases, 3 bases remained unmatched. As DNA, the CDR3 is TGTGCCAGTTCTAGCGGGGGGCCCTACAATGAGCAGTTCTTC. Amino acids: CASSSGGPYNEQFF.

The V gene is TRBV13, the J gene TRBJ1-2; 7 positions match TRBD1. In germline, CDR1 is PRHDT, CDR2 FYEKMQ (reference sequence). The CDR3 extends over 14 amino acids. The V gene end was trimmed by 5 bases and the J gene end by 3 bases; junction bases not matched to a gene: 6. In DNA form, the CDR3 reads TGTGCCAGCAGCAGCCAACAGGGGTACTATGGCTACACCTTC. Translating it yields CASSSQQGYYGYTF.